The 31 T cell receptor beta chains below come from one sample, sequenced in a study of control samples from healthy donors and cancer patients. The data were produced by immunoSEQ multiplex PCR, yet TCRdb's version contains in-frame clones alone and is incomplete. The sample contains around 120,000 clones, approximately 89% of which appear only once. Source material: blood. All receptors come from a man aged 55 to 70 in good health.

This clone is a singleton in its sample. The rearrangement uses TRBV7-2 and TRBJ2-3; TRBD2 is a possible D gene (6 bases). Germline assignment: CDR1 SGHTA and CDR2 FQGNSA. The CDR3 extends over 14 amino acids. V shed 6 bases and J shed 2 bases, with 12 bases lying between them. CDR3 DNA sequence: TGTGCCAGCAGATTGACTAGAAACACAGATACGCAGTATTTT. It yields the protein CASRLTRNTDTQYF.

The V gene is TRBV14, the J gene TRBJ2-1, with TRBD1 identical over 9 bases. Trimming cost V 4 bases and J 0 bases; bases outside gene matches: 7. The CDR3 totals 17 residues. Germline lookup yields CDR1 SGHDN and CDR2 FVKESK. Written as DNA, the CDR3 is TGTGCCAGCAGCCCTGGGACAGGGATAGGCTCCTACAATGAGCAGTTCTTC. This sequence encodes CASSPGTGIGSYNEQFF.

The chain carries TRBV27 and TRBJ1-1, with TRBD1 identical over 9 bases. The V and J ends lost 2 bases and 8 bases, in that order; junction bases with no gene match: 3. The CDR3 has 13 amino acids. From germline, CDR1 is MNHEY and CDR2 SMNVEV (reference sequence). The CDR3 nucleotides read TGTGCCAGCAGTTTACCGACAGGGGGGGAAGCTTTCTTT. Protein: CASSLPTGGEAFF.

This clone was detected once. The chain uses TRBV28 and TRBJ2-7, with D perhaps TRBD1 or TRBD2 (5 bases each). The germline gives CDR1 MDHEN, CDR2 SYDVKM. The CDR3 runs to 16 residues. V lost 2 bases, J lost 2 bases, and 16 bases lay in between. The CDR3 protein is CASSLKGPQFTYEQYF. The DNA of the CDR3 is TGTGCCAGCAGTTTAAAGGGACCACAATTCACCTACGAGCAGTACTTC.

The rearrangement uses TRBV6-1 and TRBJ1-2, with D unresolved. The germline V and J ends were trimmed by 0 bases and 8 bases, with 7 bases remaining between them. The CDR3 is 12 amino acids. In germline, CDR1 is MNHNS, CDR2 SASEGT. CDR3 bases: TGTGCCAGCAGTGAAGCATGGGAGGGCTACACCTTC. This translates into CASSEAWEGYTF.

The chain carries TRBV9 and TRBJ1-3, with TRBD1 matching over 9 bases. The trim removed 6 bases at V and 0 bases at J, leaving 7 bases unmatched. CDR3 size: 16 residues. The germline V gene has CDR1 SGDLS and CDR2 YYNGEE. The CDR3 DNA is TGTGCCAGCACCCCGGGGACAGGGAACTCTGGAAACACCATATATTTT. This sequence encodes CASTPGTGNSGNTIYF.

In its sample, this clone was seen once. The chain links TRBV6-2 or TRBV6-3 to TRBJ1-1; D is undetermined. Per germline, CDR1 MNHEY and CDR2 SVGEGT. The CDR3 is made up of 13 amino acids. V lost 5 bases and J 3 bases, leaving 10 bases between the germline ends. The DNA for the CDR3 is TGTGCCAGCAGTCGGGTCCTCGACACTGAAGCTTTCTTT. The encoded protein is CASSRVLDTEAFF.

The chain employs TRBV29-1 and TRBJ1-1; 8 bases are shared with TRBD1. Germline lookup yields CDR1 SQVTM and CDR2 ANQGSEA. The CDR3 extends over 13 amino acids. V was clipped by 7 bases and J by 4 bases; unmatched bases: 8. DNA for the CDR3: TGCAGCGCTGGTGACACAGGGGGCACTGAAGCTTTCTTT. This encodes CSAGDTGGTEAFF.

This clone was detected many times. V is TRBV28 and J is TRBJ2-3; D possibly corresponds to TRBD2 (6 bases). The CDR3 length is 15 residues. V was clipped by 3 bases and J by 2 bases, with 12 bases between them. In germline, CDR1 is MDHEN, CDR2 SYDVKM. The CDR3 nucleotides read TGTGCCAGCAGTTTGGGGGGTCCCCCCACAGATACGCAGTATTTT. This codes for CASSLGGPPTDTQYF.

V usage is TRBV28 and J usage is TRBJ2-7; possibly TRBD2 for D (5 bases). The CDR3 length is 11 residues. Looked up from germline, CDR1 is MDHEN and CDR2 is SYDVKM. CDR3 nucleotide sequence: TGTGCCAGCAGTGCTCCGGGATCGGTTTCGGTC. Translation gives CASSAPGSVSV.

This chain uses TRBV19 with TRBJ2-1, with D perhaps matching TRBD1 (5 bases). CDR1 LNHDA and CDR2 SQIVND come from the germline V gene (reference sequence). The CDR3 has 14 residues. The V gene lost 2 bases and the J gene lost 1 base, with 6 bases spanning the gap. The CDR3 DNA is TGTGCCAGTAGTATAAGGGGTTCCTACAATGAGCAGTTCTTC. It specifies CASSIRGSYNEQFF.

The chain carries TRBV11-2 and TRBJ1-2, with 8 bases lining up with TRBD1. The V gene end was trimmed by 5 bases and the J gene end by 3 bases; junction bases not matched to a gene: 11. The CDR3 runs 16 residues. CDR1 SGHAT and CDR2 FQNNGV come from the germline V gene. CDR3 bases: TGTGCCAGCAGCCTCAAAATAGGACAGGGCGACTATGGCTACACCTTC. Translated: CASSLKIGQGDYGYTF.

Notes on this clone: At one end, the junction sequence differs from germline, possibly due to a read error. This chain connects TRBV7-3 to TRBJ1-1; D is unclear. This CDR3 has 15 residues. Germline-derived CDR1 and CDR2 are SGHTA and FQGTGA. The CDR3 reads CASSLTPTRDTEAFF. The CDR3 DNA reads TGTGCCAGCAGCCTAACCCCTACCCGAGACACTGAAGCTTTCTTT.

The V and J genes are TRBV4-1 and TRBJ1-1; a possible D gene is TRBD1 (5 bases). Per the germline V gene, CDR1 is MGHRA and CDR2 is YSYEKL. CDR3 length: 14 residues. V was pared by 0 bases and J by 2 bases, with 7 bases between. The CDR3 DNA sequence: TGCGCCAGCAGCCAAGATGGGGGAAACACTGAAGCTTTCTTT. Protein: CASSQDGGNTEAFF.

The V gene is TRBV7-2, the J gene TRBJ1-3; D is uncertain. The CDR3 has 13 residues. Trimming removed 4 bases from V and 4 bases from J, with 8 bases in between. Germline V gene sequence: CDR1 SGHTA, CDR2 FQGNSA. Written as DNA, the CDR3 is TGTGCCAGCAGCTCCACGTTCGGAAACACCATATATTTT. It encodes CASSSTFGNTIYF.

The chain uses TRBV12-3 or TRBV12-4 and TRBJ2-7, with a tentative D call TRBD1 (6 bases). The V end lost 5 bases, the J end lost 8 bases, and 13 bases lay between the germline ends. There are 12 residues in the CDR3. CDR3 sequence (DNA): TGTGCCAGCAGTCTCGGGGACACCCAGCAGTACTTC. This translates into CASSLGDTQQYF.

The genes are TRBV7-2 and TRBJ2-1; D remains unclear. V lost 0 bases to trimming and J lost 6 bases, with 12 bases between them. The CDR3 runs to 15 residues. Germline CDR1 is SGHTA and CDR2 is FQGNSA. In nucleotides, the CDR3 is TGTGCCAGCAGCTTAGCCCCCTTCGTGGGCAATGAGCAGTTCTTC. Translated: CASSLAPFVGNEQFF.

The chain is built from TRBV6-2 or TRBV6-3 and TRBJ1-3, with D possibly matching TRBD1 (5 bases). Germline V gives CDR1 MNHEY, CDR2 SVGEGT. V lost 8 bases to trimming and J lost 0 bases, with 20 bases between them. CDR3 size: 17 residues. This chain's CDR3 is CASGPGPSSISGNTIYF. In DNA form, the CDR3 reads TGTGCCAGCGGCCCAGGGCCATCCTCGATCTCTGGAAACACCATATATTTT.

This clone was recorded a few times. V is TRBV11-1 and J is TRBJ2-3; 7 bases are a match to TRBD1. This CDR3 contains 15 residues. V was clipped by 5 bases and J by 1 base; unmatched bases: 6. Germline V gene lookup returns CDR1 SGHAT and CDR2 FQDESV (reference sequence). The CDR3 DNA reads as TGTGCCAGCAGCAACAGGGGTTCTGGCACAGATACGCAGTATTTT. Translation: CASSNRGSGTDTQYF.

V gene TRBV28 combines with J gene TRBJ1-5, with D maybe TRBD1 (5 bases). Trimming cost V 7 bases and J 5 bases, with 6 bases left between them. Germline V lookup: CDR1 MDHEN, CDR2 SYDVKM. This CDR3 contains 11 residues. CDR3: CASKGDQPQHF. The CDR3 DNA is TGTGCCAGCAAAGGGGATCAGCCCCAGCATTTT.

The chain recombines TRBV5-6 with TRBJ2-2, with D tentatively TRBD2 (5 bases). V was trimmed by 5 bases and J by 4 bases, leaving 15 bases between them. The CDR3 contains 15 residues. CDR1 and CDR2 (germline): SGHDT, YYEEEE. DNA of the CDR3: TGTGCCAGCAGGGAACCCGGGGTGGGCACCGGGGAGCTGTTTTTT. Amino acid sequence: CASREPGVGTGELFF.

The chain recombines TRBV6-5 with TRBJ1-2, with 7 bases fitting TRBD1. Germline V gene lookup returns CDR1 MNHEY and CDR2 SVGAGI. The CDR3 is 14 residues long. V lost 6 bases to trimming and J lost 8 bases; unmatched junction nucleotides: 12. CDR3 protein: CASRFLQGSLGYTF. CDR3 coding DNA: TGTGCCAGCAGGTTCCTACAGGGGTCGTTGGGCTACACCTTC.

The chain has TRBV5-6 and TRBJ1-3, with a tentative D call TRBD1 (6 bases). The CDR3 totals 16 residues. V was cut by 4 bases and J by 0 bases, with 14 bases left in between. Germline lookup yields CDR1 SGHDT and CDR2 YYEEEE. The CDR3 here is CASSQQQGSSGNTIYF. The CDR3, as DNA: TGTGCCAGCAGCCAACAGCAGGGGTCCTCTGGAAACACCATATATTTT.

V and J are TRBV14 and TRBJ1-2; D unclear. V shed 0 bases and J shed 2 bases, with 13 bases lying between them. This CDR3 is 16 amino acids long. Germline V gives CDR1 SGHDN, CDR2 FVKESK. Written as DNA, the CDR3 is TGTGCCAGCAGCCAAGATCTTTGGAGGAAAAACTATGGCTACACCTTC. It translates to CASSQDLWRKNYGYTF.

There are a few counts of this clone. J is TRBJ1-6 and V is TRBV21-1. TRBV21-1 corresponds to a pseudogene. The CDR3 is 13 amino acids. The CDR3 DNA reads TGTGCCAGCAGCAATATTGGGAATTCACCCCTCCACTTT. Translation: CASSNIGNSPLHF.

The chain is built from TRBV25-1 and TRBJ2-7; D tentatively reads TRBD1 or TRBD2 (6 bases each). The CDR3 sequence is 18 residues long. V gave up 4 bases and J gave up 2 bases, with 24 bases separating them. In germline, CDR1 is MGHDK, CDR2 SYGVNS. CDR3 residues: CASSGDPGAGPRPYEQYF. CDR3 nucleotide sequence: TGTGCCAGCAGTGGAGATCCGGGGGCGGGCCCCCGGCCCTACGAGCAGTACTTC.

This chain links TRBV4-1 with TRBJ1-6; 11 bases fit TRBD1. Germline CDR1 reads MGHRA; CDR2 reads YSYEKL. V lost 4 bases and J lost 10; bases outside the gene matches: 6. CDR3 length equals 15 residues. CDR3 loop: CASSLGDRGESPLHF. The CDR3 DNA is TGCGCCAGCAGCCTTGGGGACAGGGGGGAGTCACCCCTCCACTTT.

This chain uses TRBV24-1 with TRBJ1-2, with TRBD1 matching over 9 bases. V lost 8 bases to trimming and J lost 5 bases; unmatched junction nucleotides: 8. This CDR3 comprises 14 residues. Germline assignment: CDR1 KGHDR and CDR2 SFDVKD. The CDR3 region has the DNA TGTGCCACCAAATTACAGGGGGCAAGATATGGCTACACCTTC. As protein: CATKLQGARYGYTF.

V usage is TRBV5-1 and J usage is TRBJ2-1, with D possibly TRBD2 on 6 matching bases. The germline V and J ends were trimmed by 0 bases and 10 bases, with 14 bases remaining between them. CDR1 and CDR2 from the germline V gene are SGHRS and YFSETQ. This CDR3 has 14 residues. CDR3 region: CASSLVGGKGEQFF. The CDR3 DNA is TGCGCCAGCAGCTTGGTTGGCGGGAAGGGGGAGCAGTTCTTC.

The chain recombines TRBV15 with TRBJ1-4; no reliable D call. V lost 4 bases, J lost 5 bases, and 14 bases lay in between. The V gene's germline CDR1 is LNHNV and CDR2 YYDKDF (reference sequence). The CDR3 sequence is 15 residues long. The CDR3: CATSTENTGNEKLFF. The CDR3 DNA is TGTGCCACCAGCACAGAGAATACTGGGAATGAAAAACTGTTTTTT.

The rearrangement joins TRBV4-3 to TRBJ1-6; TRBD1 might be the D (5 bases). The CDR3 length is 15 residues. CDR1 is LGHNA, CDR2 YSLEER, per germline. V dropped 0 bases and J dropped 9 bases, with 12 bases sitting between them. CDR3 region: CASSQDKGNISPLHF. DNA of the CDR3: TGCGCCAGCAGCCAAGATAAGGGGAACATTTCACCCCTCCACTTT.